Listed below are T cell receptor beta chains from one sample, sequenced in a study of CD8 T cells in Susac syndrome. TCRdb reprocessed the immunoSEQ multiplex PCR reads with MiXCR, giving one entry per CDR3 protein. In the table there are around 110,000 distinct CDR3 sequences, under 96% of which are singletons. Sequenced sample: CD4+ T cells from PBMCs. The receptors come from a human donor with Susac syndrome. The CDR3 runs from the conserved cysteine through the conserved F or W. A D gene is named only where the DNA matches it firmly. Some rows mark clone size as missing; the rest say once, few, many or name a class of expanded clone.

CDR3: CASSLTLTYEQFF
DNA: TGTGCCAGCAGTTTAACCCTAACCTATGAGCAGTTCTTC
J: TRBJ2-1
length: 13
size: .
D: .
V: TRBV28

CDR3: CAWKRASGNTDTQYF
DNA: TGTGCCTGGAAGCGGGCCAGCGGGAACACAGATACGCAGTATTTT
J: TRBJ2-3
length: 15
size: .
D: TRBD2
V: TRBV30

CDR3: CASSWFTSQAFF
DNA: TGTGCCAGCAGTTGGTTCACCTCTCAAGCTTTCTTT
J: TRBJ1-1
length: 12
size: .
D: .
V: TRBV28

CDR3: CSSGNTEAFF
DNA: TGCAGCTCGGGGAACACTGAAGCTTTCTTT
J: TRBJ1-1
length: 10
size: .
D: .
V: TRBV29-1

CDR3: CASSLGRSYEQYF
DNA: TGTGCCAGCAGTTTGGGCCGATCCTACGAGCAGTACTTC
J: TRBJ2-7
length: 13
size: .
D: .
V: TRBV7-2

CDR3: CSATGTIYEQFF
DNA: TGCAGCGCTACCGGGACAATCTATGAGCAGTTCTTC
J: TRBJ2-1
length: 12
size: .
D: .
V: TRBV29-1

CDR3: CSARHFTDISNQPQHF
DNA: TGCAGTGCTAGGCATTTTACCGACATTAGCAATCAGCCCCAGCATTTT
J: TRBJ1-5
length: 16
size: .
D: .
V: TRBV20-1

CDR3: CASSYSQQGSGYTF
DNA: TGTGCCAGCAGTTACTCCCAACAGGGGTCTGGCTACACCTTC
J: TRBJ1-2
length: 14
size: few
D: TRBD1
V: TRBV6-6

CDR3: CASSRPPGTGNTEAFF
DNA: TGTGCCAGCAGTCGACCTCCCGGGACAGGGAACACTGAAGCTTTCTTT
J: TRBJ1-1
length: 16
size: .
D: TRBD1
V: TRBV6-1

CDR3: CATSRDPAVREKLFF
DNA: TGTGCCACCAGCAGAGACCCGGCAGTGAGGGAAAAACTGTTTTTT
J: TRBJ1-4
length: 15
size: once
D: .
V: TRBV15

CDR3: CSARDRASGNHEQYF
DNA: TGCAGTGCTAGAGATAGGGCTAGCGGAAACCACGAGCAGTACTTC
J: TRBJ2-7
length: 15
size: .
D: TRBD2
V: TRBV20-1

CDR3: CASSAGTSGSWVEQFF
DNA: TGTGCCAGCAGCGCGGGGACTAGCGGGAGTTGGGTTGAGCAGTTCTTC
J: TRBJ2-1
length: 16
size: .
D: TRBD2
V: TRBV5-4

CDR3: CASSVRRQGQETQYF
DNA: TGTGCCAGCAGCGTACGTCGACAGGGCCAAGAGACCCAGTACTTC
J: TRBJ2-5
length: 15
size: .
D: TRBD1
V: TRBV7-2

CDR3: CATSESDRGRDEQYF
DNA: TGTGCCACCAGTGAGTCAGACAGGGGAAGGGACGAGCAGTACTTC
J: TRBJ2-7
length: 15
size: .
D: TRBD1
V: TRBV24-1

CDR3: CASSPRGGYYEQYF
DNA: TGTGCCAGCAGCCCCCGCGGCGGGTACTACGAGCAGTACTTC
J: TRBJ2-7
length: 14
size: .
D: .
V: TRBV7-6

CDR3: CASSGGLFYEQYF
DNA: TGTGCCAGCAGTGGGGGACTATTCTACGAGCAGTACTTC
J: TRBJ2-7
length: 13
size: .
D: TRBD2
V: TRBV2

CDR3: CASSQIGDNRETQYF
DNA: TGTGCCAGCAGCCAAATAGGGGACAATCGAGAGACCCAGTACTTC
J: TRBJ2-5
length: 15
size: .
D: .
V: TRBV3-1

CDR3: CASSLVASRNTEAFF
DNA: TGCGCCAGCAGCTTGGTGGCATCGCGGAACACTGAAGCTTTCTTT
J: TRBJ1-1
length: 15
size: .
D: .
V: TRBV5-1

CDR3: CSARPQRDGGELFF
DNA: TGCAGTGCTAGGCCCCAGCGGGATGGCGGGGAGCTGTTTTTT
J: TRBJ2-2
length: 14
size: .
D: TRBD2
V: TRBV20-1

CDR3: CASSYRDRGYEQYF
DNA: TGTGCCAGCAGTTACCGGGACAGGGGCTACGAGCAGTACTTC
J: TRBJ2-7
length: 14
size: once
D: TRBD1
V: TRBV6-5

CDR3: CASSLGGYTGELFF
DNA: TGTGCCAGCAGTTTGGGCGGGTACACCGGGGAGCTGTTTTTT
J: TRBJ2-2
length: 14
size: .
D: .
V: TRBV12-3/TRBV12-4

CDR3: CSVVRGAEEKNIQYF
DNA: TGCAGCGTTGTACGGGGGGCCGAAGAGAAAAACATTCAGTACTTC
J: TRBJ2-4
length: 15
size: .
D: .
V: TRBV29-1

CDR3: CASSHAGVGEGEQYF
DNA: TGTGCCAGCAGCCATGCGGGGGTCGGTGAGGGGGAGCAGTACTTC
J: TRBJ2-7
length: 15
size: .
D: TRBD2
V: TRBV4-2

CDR3: CASSYSFGRDQPQHF
DNA: TGTGCCAGCAGTTACTCCTTCGGAAGGGATCAGCCCCAGCATTTT
J: TRBJ1-5
length: 15
size: once
D: .
V: TRBV6-5

CDR3: CASSVRLAGPTDTQYF
DNA: TGTGCCAGCAGTGTCCGACTAGCGGGACCCACAGATACGCAGTATTTT
J: TRBJ2-3
length: 16
size: .
D: TRBD2
V: TRBV2

CDR3: CASSLQGSETQYF
DNA: TGTGCCAGCAGCCTACAGGGGTCAGAGACCCAGTACTTC
J: TRBJ2-5
length: 13
size: .
D: TRBD1
V: TRBV7-9

CDR3: CASSQDHEQYF
DNA: TGTGCCAGCAGCCAAGACCACGAGCAGTACTTC
J: TRBJ2-7
length: 11
size: .
D: .
V: TRBV3-1

CDR3: CASSVNRDGYTF
DNA: TGCGCCAGCAGCGTGAACAGGGACGGCTACACCTTC
J: TRBJ1-2
length: 12
size: .
D: .
V: TRBV5-1

CDR3: CRKPSVSYNEQFF
DNA: TGCAGAAAACCTAGCGTCAGCTACAATGAGCAGTTCTTC
J: TRBJ2-1
length: 13
size: .
D: .
V: TRBV20-1

CDR3: CSARDRGYGYTF
DNA: TGCAGTGCTAGAGACAGGGGCTATGGCTACACCTTC
J: TRBJ1-2
length: 12
size: .
D: .
V: TRBV20-1

CDR3: CASSQLGTGKNIQYF
DNA: TGTGCCAGCAGCCAACTTGGGACAGGGAAAAACATTCAGTACTTC
J: TRBJ2-4
length: 15
size: .
D: TRBD1
V: TRBV14

CDR3: CASSSTGTGVVNEQFF
DNA: TGTGCCAGCAGCTCGACCGGGACAGGGGTAGTGAATGAGCAGTTCTTC
J: TRBJ2-1
length: 16
size: .
D: TRBD1
V: TRBV7-2

CDR3: CSVGGSDPNQPQHF
DNA: TGCAGCGTTGGAGGGTCAGATCCCAATCAGCCCCAGCATTTT
J: TRBJ1-5
length: 14
size: .
D: .
V: TRBV29-1

CDR3: CASSVQPQETQYF
DNA: TGTGCCAGCAGCGTCCAGCCCCAAGAGACCCAGTACTTC
J: TRBJ2-5
length: 13
size: .
D: .
V: TRBV9

CDR3: CAWIEGGLSSYEQYF
DNA: TGTGCCTGGATTGAAGGAGGTCTCAGCTCCTACGAGCAGTACTTC
J: TRBJ2-7
length: 15
size: .
D: .
V: TRBV30

CDR3: CSVEDGAGYGYTF
DNA: TGCAGCGTTGAAGATGGGGCAGGCTATGGCTACACCTTC
J: TRBJ1-2
length: 13
size: .
D: .
V: TRBV29-1

CDR3: CASSQGLWDEQFF
DNA: TGCGCCAGCAGCCAGGGTTTATGGGATGAGCAGTTCTTC
J: TRBJ2-1
length: 13
size: .
D: .
V: TRBV4-3

CDR3: CASSLARLQGIDGYTF
DNA: TGCGCCAGCAGCTTGGCTCGACTACAGGGAATCGATGGCTACACCTTC
J: TRBJ1-2
length: 16
size: .
D: .
V: TRBV5-1

CDR3: CASSFIAGEAEQYF
DNA: TGTGCCAGCAGCTTCATAGCGGGAGAGGCCGAGCAGTACTTC
J: TRBJ2-7
length: 14
size: .
D: TRBD2
V: TRBV6-6

CDR3: CASGPTTGTNQETQYF
DNA: TGTGCCAGCGGACCCACGACAGGGACGAACCAAGAGACCCAGTACTTC
J: TRBJ2-5
length: 16
size: once
D: TRBD1
V: TRBV12-3/TRBV12-4

CDR3: CASTAWPTQYF
DNA: TGTGCCAGCACGGCGTGGCCAACGCAGTATTTT
J: TRBJ2-3
length: 11
size: .
D: .
V: TRBV28

CDR3: CSASNTNTEAFF
DNA: TGCAGTGCTAGTAACACGAACACTGAAGCTTTCTTT
J: TRBJ1-1
length: 12
size: .
D: .
V: TRBV20-1

CDR3: CASTPGPKETQYF
DNA: TGTGCCAGCACCCCGGGACCCAAAGAGACCCAGTACTTC
J: TRBJ2-5
length: 13
size: .
D: .
V: TRBV2

CDR3: CASSASPQGSGELFF
DNA: TGTGCCAGCAGCGCGTCACCCCAGGGAAGCGGGGAGCTGTTTTTT
J: TRBJ2-2
length: 15
size: once
D: .
V: TRBV9

CDR3: CASSNRVSNQPQHF
DNA: TGTGCCAGCAGCAACAGGGTTAGCAATCAGCCCCAGCATTTT
J: TRBJ1-5
length: 14
size: .
D: .
V: TRBV3-1

CDR3: CASSQEPAAYNEQFF
DNA: TGTGCCAGCAGCCAAGAACCAGCGGCTTACAATGAGCAGTTCTTC
J: TRBJ2-1
length: 15
size: .
D: .
V: TRBV4-2

CDR3: CASSFPGKGDTQYF
DNA: TGTGCCAGCAGTTTCCCAGGGAAAGGAGATACGCAGTATTTT
J: TRBJ2-3
length: 14
size: .
D: .
V: TRBV28

CDR3: CASSPWDYKNNEQFF
DNA: TGTGCCAGCAGCCCATGGGACTACAAAAACAATGAGCAGTTCTTC
J: TRBJ2-1
length: 15
size: .
D: TRBD2
V: TRBV7-8

CDR3: CSARLAGGLREQFF
DNA: TGCAGTGCTCGACTAGCGGGAGGCTTGCGGGAGCAGTTCTTC
J: TRBJ2-1
length: 14
size: .
D: TRBD2
V: TRBV20-1

CDR3: CASSLRTPPNEQFF
DNA: TGTGCCAGCAGCCTACGGACCCCCCCTAATGAGCAGTTCTTC
J: TRBJ2-1
length: 14
size: .
D: .
V: TRBV14

CDR3: CSARSGSESSEAFF
DNA: TGCAGTGCTAGGAGCGGCAGTGAGTCCTCTGAAGCTTTCTTT
J: TRBJ1-1
length: 14
size: .
D: .
V: TRBV20-1

CDR3: CASSEAGRGETQYF
DNA: TGTGCCAGCAGTGAGGCGGGGAGGGGAGAGACCCAGTACTTC
J: TRBJ2-5
length: 14
size: .
D: TRBD2
V: TRBV27